The 20 T cell receptor beta chains below were found in one sample sequenced in a study of T-cell reconstitution after alpha-beta-depleted transplantation in children. Preparing the TCRbeta library involved the use of unique molecular identifiers. One entry per CDR3 protein, called by TCRdb with MiXCR from the PCR reads. The table has some 500,000 distinct CDR3 sequences, around 20% seen once. The material was PBMCs from the stem cell graft donor, obtained from the stem cell graft. Every receptor here comes from a human donor who donated a stem cell graft to a child with acute lymphoblastic leukemia.

The gene calls are TRBV12-3 or TRBV12-4 and TRBJ2-3, with 10 bases matching TRBD2. This CDR3 contains 16 residues. After removal of 0 bases from V and 4 bases from J, the junction contained 4 bases not matched to a gene. The CDR3 is CASSLAGLAEADTQYF. The CDR3 DNA is TGTGCCAGCAGTTTAGCCGGACTAGCGGAGGCAGATACGCAGTATTTT.

The CDR3: CASEGGLGTEAFF. CDR3 DNA: TGTGCCTCCGAGGGGGGTTTGGGAACTGAAGCTTTCTTT. V and J are TRBV12-3 or TRBV12-4 and TRBJ1-1, with D perhaps matching TRBD1 (6 bases). The CDR3 runs to 13 residues. V was clipped by 11 bases and J by 5 bases, with 18 bases between them.

In its sample, this clonotype was seen a few times. The DNA of the CDR3 is TGCGCCAGCAGCCGGGACCCACGACTCCATGAAGCTTTCTTT. It codes for CASSRDPRLHEAFF. The V and J genes are TRBV5-1 and TRBJ1-1, with D possibly matching TRBD1 (5 bases). Per the germline V gene, CDR1 is SGHRS and CDR2 is YFSETQ. CDR3 length: 14 amino acids. The germline V and J ends were trimmed by 4 bases and 7 bases, with 17 bases remaining between them.

The chain links TRBV6-1 to TRBJ2-5; 13 positions agree with TRBD2. Germline values: CDR1 MNHNS, CDR2 SASEGT. The V gene end was trimmed by 4 bases and the J gene end by 7 bases; junction bases not matched to a gene: 9. The CDR3 extends over 16 amino acids. This CDR3 reads CASSGGLAGTRGTQYF. The CDR3 nucleotides are TGTGCCAGCAGTGGGGGACTAGCGGGAACAAGGGGGACCCAGTACTTC.

The chain employs TRBV29-1 and TRBJ2-3; D call uncertain. The CDR3 is 10 residues long. Germline values: CDR1 SQVTM, CDR2 ANQGSEA. Trimming pared 3 bases from V and 6 bases from J, leaving 4 bases between. The CDR3 sequence: CSVDEDTQYF. The CDR3 nucleotides are TGCAGCGTTGACGAGGATACGCAGTATTTT.

The gene calls are TRBV11-2 and TRBJ2-2; 13 nucleotides match TRBD2. CDR3 size: 18 residues. Per germline, CDR1 SGHAT and CDR2 FQNNGV. After removal of 4 bases from V and 3 bases from J, the junction contained 8 bases not matched to a gene. The CDR3 sequence: CASSSGLAGEGDTGELFF. DNA for the CDR3: TGTGCCAGCAGCTCCGGACTAGCGGGAGAAGGGGACACCGGGGAGCTGTTTTTT.

The chain uses TRBV21-1 and TRBJ2-2; the table's D gene call, TRBD1, was not cross checked with the DNA. TRBV21-1 has pseudogene status. The CDR3 is 21 amino acids. Written as DNA, the CDR3 is TGTGCCAGCAGATGGGGACCCCGACCGGCGGACCTCGGGCTGAACACCGGGGAGCTGTTTTTT. Its translation is CASRWGPRPADLGLNTGELFF.

CDR3 sequence reads: CASSQDGGLAVYNEQFF. CDR3 bases: TGCGCCAGCAGCCAAGATGGGGGACTAGCGGTCTACAATGAGCAGTTCTTC. The V and J genes are TRBV4-1 and TRBJ2-1, with 11 nucleotides matching TRBD2. The germline gives CDR1 MGHRA, CDR2 YSYEKL. This CDR3 region has 17 residues. The V segment lost 0 bases and the J segment 3 bases; nucleotides outside the gene matches: 4.

J is TRBJ2-5 and V is TRBV5-1; D ambiguous. CDR1 SGHRS and CDR2 YFSETQ come from the germline V gene. The CDR3 is 15 amino acids. Trimming shortened V by 4 bases and J by 5 bases, and 18 bases separated the two germline ends. The CDR3 region is CASSREGNLGETQYF. CDR3 bases: TGCGCCAGCAGCAGGGAAGGGAACCTGGGGGAGACCCAGTACTTC.

This clonotype was seen a few times. This chain joins TRBV5-1 and TRBJ2-1; tentatively, D is TRBD2 (7 bases). V lost 0 bases and J lost 1, with 20 bases in between. The CDR3 has 19 residues. Germline assignment: CDR1 SGHRS and CDR2 YFSETQ. In DNA, the CDR3 is TGCGCCAGCAGCTTGGAGTGGGGGGGCAGGGGATGGTCCTACAATGAGCAGTTCTTC. This gives the protein CASSLEWGGRGWSYNEQFF.

CDR3 in amino acids: CASSQVSSPRSTYEQYF. CDR3 in DNA: TGCGCCAGCAGCCAAGTCTCCAGCCCCAGGTCCACCTACGAGCAGTACTTC. The chain employs TRBV4-1 and TRBJ2-7; D is ambiguous. From germline, CDR1 is MGHRA and CDR2 YSYEKL. Deletions cut 1 base from V and 2 bases from J, with 18 bases between. CDR3 size: 17 residues.

The chain combines TRBV20-1 with TRBJ1-1; 7 bases map to TRBD1. The CDR3 loop spans 13 amino acids. V dropped 8 bases and J dropped 3; count of bases not matched to a gene: 9. Germline V gene sequence: CDR1 DFQATT, CDR2 SNEGSKA (reference sequence). CDR3 region: CSFHRGGHTEAFF. The CDR3 DNA is TGCAGTTTCCACAGGGGAGGTCACACTGAAGCTTTCTTT.

The rearrangement links TRBV6-1 to TRBJ1-5; TRBD1 is a possible D gene (5 bases). CDR1 and CDR2 (germline): MNHNS, SASEGT. The CDR3 spans 15 residues. Trimming cost V 9 bases and J 0 bases, with 15 bases left between them. In DNA form, the CDR3 reads TGTGCCAGTAACCAGGGTACCCCTAGCAATCAGCCCCAGCATTTT. Protein product: CASNQGTPSNQPQHF.

This clonotype was seen a handful of times. The chain is built from TRBV20-1 and TRBJ1-5; no firm D call. Per germline, CDR1 DFQATT and CDR2 SNEGSKA (reference sequence). V lost 6 bases, J lost 0 bases, and 9 bases lay in between. The length of the CDR3 is 13 residues. The CDR3 nucleotides read TGCAGTGCCAGACAAGATAGCAATCAGCCCCAGCATTTT. This gives the protein CSARQDSNQPQHF.

This clonotype was seen a handful of times. This chain joins TRBV5-1 and TRBJ2-5; no reliable D call. Trimming removed 4 bases at V and 5 bases at J, with 18 bases between. There are 15 residues in the CDR3. Germline CDR1 and CDR2: SGHRS and YFSETQ. CDR3 loop: CASSATEKKMETQYF. The CDR3 DNA reads as TGCGCCAGCAGCGCTACAGAGAAAAAAATGGAGACCCAGTACTTC.

The rearrangement links TRBV29-1 to TRBJ2-7; D might be TRBD1 or TRBD2, each matching 5 bases. CDR1 and CDR2 from the germline V gene are SQVTM and ANQGSEA. The CDR3 is 12 residues long. The V end lost 6 bases, the J end lost 4 bases, and 13 bases lay between the germline ends. The CDR3 region has the DNA TGCAGCGTCCGGGACGCCTCGTACGAGCAGTACTTC. Translation: CSVRDASYEQYF.

This clonotype showed up just a few times. This chain links TRBV10-3 with TRBJ1-2; D is perhaps TRBD1 (6 bases). There are 14 residues in the CDR3. CDR1 and CDR2 (germline): ENHRY, SYGVKD. The germline V and J ends were trimmed by 6 bases and 4 bases, with 15 bases remaining between them. The CDR3 loop reads CAIRGGPHIYGYTF. CDR3 bases: TGTGCCATCAGGGGGGGGCCGCACATCTATGGCTACACCTTC.

The chain combines TRBV27 with TRBJ2-5, with D perhaps given as TRBD1 or TRBD2 (6 bases each). This CDR3 spans 15 amino acids. Germline V gene sequence: CDR1 MNHEY, CDR2 SMNVEV (reference sequence). Trimming removed 2 bases at V and 4 bases at J, with 14 bases between. Here the CDR3 DNA reads TGTGCCAGCAGTTTAGAGACCGGGGGCTTAGAGACCCAGTACTTC. Amino acid sequence: CASSLETGGLETQYF.

The chain is built from TRBV7-9 and TRBJ2-1; 14 bases are shared with TRBD2. Germline V gene data show CDR1 as SEHNR and CDR2 as FQNEAQ (reference sequence). CDR3 size: 17 residues. The V segment lost 3 bases and the J segment 9 bases; nucleotides outside the gene matches: 10. The CDR3 sequence is CASSLPGLAGARPEQFF. The CDR3 DNA reads TGTGCCAGCAGCTTGCCGGGACTAGCGGGAGCACGACCTGAGCAGTTCTTC.

There are many counts of this clonotype. The V gene is TRBV9, the J gene TRBJ2-3, with no clear D. V was pared by 0 bases and J by 3 bases, with 5 bases between. CDR1 is SGDLS and CDR2 is YYNGEE in the germline V gene. The CDR3 has 13 amino acids. The CDR3 DNA follows: TGTGCCAGCAGCGTAGACGGGACAGATACGCAGTATTTT. Amino acids: CASSVDGTDTQYF.